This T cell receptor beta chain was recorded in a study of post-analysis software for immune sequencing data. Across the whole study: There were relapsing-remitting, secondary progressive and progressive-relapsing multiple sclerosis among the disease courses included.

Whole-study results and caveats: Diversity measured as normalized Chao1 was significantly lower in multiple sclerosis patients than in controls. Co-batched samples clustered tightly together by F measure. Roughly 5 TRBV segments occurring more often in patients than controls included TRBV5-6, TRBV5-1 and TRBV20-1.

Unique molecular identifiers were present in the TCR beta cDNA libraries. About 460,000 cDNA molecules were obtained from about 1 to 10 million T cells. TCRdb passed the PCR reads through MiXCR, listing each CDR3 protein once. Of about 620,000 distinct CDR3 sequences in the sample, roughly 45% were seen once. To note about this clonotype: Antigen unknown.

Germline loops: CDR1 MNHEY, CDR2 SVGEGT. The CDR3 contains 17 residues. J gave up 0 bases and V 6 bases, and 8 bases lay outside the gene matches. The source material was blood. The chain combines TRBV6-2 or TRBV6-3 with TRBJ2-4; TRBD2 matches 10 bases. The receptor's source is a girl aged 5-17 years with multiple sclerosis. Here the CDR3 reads CASRKILAGKAKNIQYF. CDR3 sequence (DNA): TGTGCCAGCAGGAAAATACTAGCGGGGAAAGCCAAAAACATTCAGTACTTC.